This T cell receptor (beta chain) was obtained from a study of blood T cells in healthy people across ages. General study points: Estimates based on one million T cells were treated as lower bounds. A greater number of naive CD4+ cells and higher diversity distinguished long-lived donors from aged donors.

V shed 3 bases and J shed 4 bases, with 10 bases lying between them. This CDR3 has 14 residues. The germline V gene encodes CDR1 KGHDR and CDR2 SFDVKD. A word on this clonotype: What it recognizes is unknown.

Together with a sample-barcoded 5' primer, a J-beta primer mix was included in a second PCR lasting 7 to 11 cycles. A template-switch adaptor with 12 random nucleotides tagged each cDNA molecule. Sequencing of every sample gave 3 million or more CDR3-containing paired-end reads. TCRdb reprocessed the 5' RACE reads via MiXCR and lists one record per CDR3 protein. The table has 1.5 million to 1.9 million distinct CDR3 sequences, approximately 43% seen once; the top ten hold around 4%. This clonotype originated in a woman in her late teens or twenties in good health. The sequencing input was blood. This chain links TRBV24-1 with TRBJ2-3; the D gene is possibly TRBD1 (5 bases). Here the CDR3 reads CATSDVDSADTQYF. The CDR3 nucleotides are TGTGCCACCAGTGATGTCGACAGTGCAGATACGCAGTATTTT.